This T cell receptor (beta chain) was obtained from a study of blood T cells in healthy people across ages. The CDR3 has 15 amino acids. The germline CDR1 and CDR2 sequences are SGHTA and FQGNSA. Trimming took 5 bases from V and 5 from J; bases not matched to a gene: 12. The use of a sample-barcoded 5' primer and a J-beta primer mix characterized a second PCR of roughly 6 to 12 cycles. TCRdb re-analysed the 5' RACE reads in MiXCR, keeping a single row per CDR3 protein. The sample yields about 580,000 distinct CDR3 sequences, about 45% seen once. This clonotype was observed a handful of times. This chain uses TRBV7-2 with TRBJ2-7, with 7 nucleotides matching TRBD2. The clonotype originates from a man at least 80 years old in good health. The sequenced sample consisted of blood. The CDR3 nucleotides read TGTGCCAGCAGCCCGGGGGGAAATTTAAGGAACGAGCAGTACTTC. Encoded protein: CASSPGGNLRNEQYF. Full variable domain (outside the CDR3, taken from reference TRBV7-2 and TRBJ2-7): GAGVSQSPSNKVTEKGKDVELRCDPISGHTALYWYRQSLGQGLEFLIYFQGNSAPDKSGLPSDRFSAERTGGSVSTLTIQRTQQEDSAVYLCASSPGGNLRNEQYFGPGTRLTVT.